The 23 T cell receptor beta chains reported below all come from one sample, sequenced in a study of T-cell memory formation after mild COVID-19. MiXCR was run by TCRdb on the 5' RACE reads, yielding one entry per CDR3 protein. The sample includes about 34,000 distinct CDR3 sequences, 7.5% to 8% of them seen just once. The sequencing input was PBMCs or a T cell subset sorted from them (not recorded which). Receptor source: a man in his late teens or twenties who had mild COVID-19 (a few samples of this study predate the infection). Cell type and time point are not known.

This clonotype was counted at least ten times. For the CDR3, the DNA is TGTGCCAGCACCCCGGGACGTGAGAATGAAAAACTGTTTTTT. This translates into CASTPGRENEKLFF. The chain links TRBV6-2 or TRBV6-3 to TRBJ1-4; the D gene is possibly TRBD1 (5 bases). Germline assignment: CDR1 MNHEY and CDR2 SVGEGT. The ends were cut back, 7 bases at V and 5 bases at J, with 14 bases in the middle. This CDR3 has 14 amino acids.

This clonotype has at least ten counts. The chain is built from TRBV9 and TRBJ1-6; unclear D gene. This CDR3 spans 15 amino acids. Deletions cut 0 bases from V and 6 bases from J, with 10 bases between. Per germline, CDR1 SGDLS and CDR2 YYNGEE. CDR3 amino acids: CASSVVGNINSPLHF. As DNA, the CDR3 is TGTGCCAGCAGCGTAGTAGGAAACATTAATTCACCCCTCCACTTT. Supplemented by reference TRBV9 and TRBJ1-6, the full variable domain reads DSGVTQTPKHLITATGQRVTLRCSPRSGDLSVYWYQQSLDQGLQFLIQYYNGEERAKGNILERFSAQQFPDLHSELNLSSLELGDSALYFCASSVVGNINSPLHFGNGTRLTVT.

This clonotype has just a few counts. The chain's CDR3 is CASPRGTTGYEQFF. As DNA, the CDR3 is TGTGCCAGCCCGCGGGGGACTACCGGGTATGAGCAGTTCTTC. The genes are TRBV2 and TRBJ2-1, with 7 bases identical to TRBD2. This CDR3 region has 14 residues. Germline CDR1 SNHLY, CDR2 FYNNEI. V dropped 8 bases and J dropped 8; count of bases not matched to a gene: 12.

This clonotype has a count of ten or more. The V call is TRBV5-1, the J call TRBJ2-2; D possibly corresponds to TRBD2 (6 bases). In germline, CDR1 is SGHRS, CDR2 YFSETQ. The CDR3 extends over 16 amino acids. The V gene lost 0 bases and the J gene lost 1 base, with 10 bases spanning the gap. CDR3 in DNA: TGCGCCAGCAGCTTGGGGGGACTCCTGAACACCGGGGAGCTGTTTTTT. Protein: CASSLGGLLNTGELFF.

This clonotype was picked up many times. The chain links TRBV6-2 or TRBV6-3 to TRBJ1-5; 7 nucleotides line up with TRBD1. CDR1 and CDR2 from the germline V gene are MNHEY and SVGEGT. The CDR3 length is 15 residues. With V trimmed by 1 base and J by 3 bases, 3 bases remained unmatched. CDR3 sequence (DNA): TGTGCCAGCAGTTACTTGGACAGGCCCAATCAGCCCCAGCATTTT. It is translated as CASSYLDRPNQPQHF.

In its sample, this clonotype was seen many times. This chain joins TRBV7-3 and TRBJ2-1; D assignment may be TRBD1 or TRBD2 (5 bases each). CDR1 and CDR2 from the germline V gene are SGHTA and FQGTGA. The CDR3 has 15 residues. Between the trimmed V and J ends, which lost 5 bases and 5 bases, there was a span of 16 bases. The CDR3 loop is CASSPAGTQNNEQFF. In nucleotides, the CDR3 is TGTGCCAGCAGCCCTGCCGGGACCCAAAACAATGAGCAGTTCTTC.

This clonotype has only a few counts. The rearrangement links TRBV19 to TRBJ1-5; no clear D. The CDR3 has 15 amino acids. Germline-derived CDR1 and CDR2 are LNHDA and SQIVND (reference sequence). The V and J ends lost 2 bases and 7 bases respectively, with 15 bases between them. The CDR3 protein is CASSISQVRRQPQHF. In DNA, the CDR3 is TGTGCCAGTAGTATAAGCCAGGTCCGGAGGCAGCCCCAGCATTTT.

In this sample, this clonotype turned up many times. The V call is TRBV12-3 or TRBV12-4, the J call TRBJ2-3; TRBD2 is a possible D gene (5 bases). The ends were cut back, 5 bases at V and 2 bases at J, with 11 bases in the middle. The CDR3 totals 14 residues. The DNA for the CDR3 is TGTGCCAGCAGTCAAGACTATAACACAGATACGCAGTATTTT. This gives the protein CASSQDYNTDTQYF.

Many counts were recorded for this clonotype. The chain is built from TRBV20-1 and TRBJ2-3; D is undetermined. V lost 0 bases to trimming and J lost 4 bases, with 17 bases between them. The CDR3 spans 16 residues. Per the germline V gene, CDR1 is DFQATT and CDR2 is SNEGSKA (reference sequence). In nucleotides, the CDR3 is TGCAGTGCTAGAGATGTGACGGGTTCGGCCCCAGATACGCAGTATTTT. Amino acid sequence: CSARDVTGSAPDTQYF.

This clonotype was seen ten or more times. This sequence joins TRBV6-2 or TRBV6-3 and TRBJ2-6, with TRBD2 identical over 9 bases. From germline, CDR1 is MNHEY and CDR2 SVGEGT. The ends lost 2 bases at V and 0 bases at J; junction bases unmatched: 8. The CDR3 spans 19 residues. CDR3 sequence (DNA): TGTGCCAGCAGTTACAAAAGCGGGGGGCCGGACTCTGGGGCCAACGTCCTGACTTTC. It yields the protein CASSYKSGGPDSGANVLTF.

This clonotype occurred many times. This chain connects TRBV18 to TRBJ2-1; TRBD1 agrees at 9 bases. V was pared by 6 bases and J by 3 bases, with 3 bases of the junction left unmatched. Germline V gene sequence: CDR1 KGHSH, CDR2 LQKENI. CDR3 size: 14 residues. For the CDR3, the DNA is TGTGCCAGCTCGCGGGACAGGGTCTACAATGAGCAGTTCTTC. Its protein is CASSRDRVYNEQFF.

This clonotype was observed at least ten times. The chain uses TRBV3-1 and TRBJ1-1; a weak D match, TRBD1 (5 bases). CDR3 size: 16 residues. CDR1 and CDR2 from the germline V gene are LGHDT and YNNKEL (reference sequence). The germline V and J ends were trimmed by 2 bases and 0 bases, with 13 bases remaining between them. Here the CDR3 DNA reads TGTGCCAGCAGCCAAATCTGGGGCGGGATGAACACTGAAGCTTTCTTT. Translated, it gives CASSQIWGGMNTEAFF.

This clonotype turned up a few times. The V gene is TRBV7-9, the J gene TRBJ1-2; no clear D. Trimming shortened V by 4 bases and J by 8 bases, and 17 bases separated the two germline ends. This CDR3 comprises 14 residues. CDR1 is SEHNR, CDR2 FQNEAQ, per germline (reference sequence). CDR3 amino acids: CASSSNLRSHGYTF. CDR3 DNA: TGTGCCAGCAGCTCGAACCTTAGGTCTCACGGCTACACCTTC.

This clonotype was seen repeatedly, ten times or more. The genes are TRBV7-2 and TRBJ2-5, with a tentative D call TRBD1 (6 bases). V lost 5 bases to trimming and J lost 6 bases, with 22 bases between them. This CDR3 comprises 16 residues. Germline CDR1 is SGHTA and CDR2 is FQGNSA. As DNA, the CDR3 is TGTGCCAGCAGCCAAGAGCCCAGGGGTGGGAGAAAGACCCAGTACTTC. Residues: CASSQEPRGGRKTQYF.

This clonotype was counted ten times or more. The CDR3 DNA is TGTGCCAGCAGCCGCAATCCTGTGGGGGGGGGCTACACCTTC. Protein: CASSRNPVGGGYTF. This chain links TRBV6-5 with TRBJ1-2; tentatively, D is TRBD1 (5 bases). Trimming took 6 bases from V and 8 from J, leaving 19 bases between them. This CDR3 has 14 amino acids. Germline lookup yields CDR1 MNHEY and CDR2 SVGAGI.

This clonotype was seen ten or more times. V is TRBV7-2 and J is TRBJ2-1; D perhaps matches TRBD1 (5 bases). The CDR3 consists of 16 residues. Germline-derived CDR1 and CDR2 are SGHTA and FQGNSA. Deletions cut 1 base from V and 2 bases from J, with 12 bases between. CDR3 nucleotides: TGTGCCAGCAGCTTAGTAGGGGCAGCTACCTACAATGAGCAGTTCTTC. It translates to CASSLVGAATYNEQFF. Filled out from reference TRBV7-2 and TRBJ2-1, the complete variable domain reads GAGVSQSPSNKVTEKGKDVELRCDPISGHTALYWYRQSLGQGLEFLIYFQGNSAPDKSGLPSDRFSAERTGGSVSTLTIQRTQQEDSAVYLCASSLVGAATYNEQFFGPGTRLTVL.

The rearrangement uses TRBV23-1 and TRBJ1-6; unclear D gene. TRBV23-1 is known as an ORF, though its function is uncertain. Trimming shortened V by 8 bases and J by 11 bases, and 7 bases separated the two germline ends. The CDR3 runs to 10 residues. In nucleotides, the CDR3 is TGCGCCAGCCATCTGACACCCCTCCACTTT. Translated: CASHLTPLHF.

The chain has TRBV5-4 and TRBJ2-7; D possibly corresponds to TRBD2 (6 bases). CDR1 is SGHNT, CDR2 YYREEE, per germline (reference sequence). V shed 4 bases and J shed 1 base, with 12 bases lying between them. The CDR3 spans 14 residues. CDR3: CASSLGGASYEQYF. The CDR3, as DNA: TGTGCCAGCAGCCTGGGGGGAGCTTCCTACGAGCAGTACTTC.

There are many counts of this clonotype. V is TRBV29-1 and J is TRBJ2-1; either TRBD1 or TRBD2 may fit D (5 bases each). The CDR3 is made up of 13 amino acids. The V end lost 4 bases, the J end lost 4 bases, and 11 bases lay between the germline ends. Germline V lookup: CDR1 SQVTM, CDR2 ANQGSEA. The CDR3 spells CSVVVGAYNEQFF. CDR3 nucleotide sequence: TGCAGCGTTGTTGTCGGGGCGTACAATGAGCAGTTCTTC.

Only a few counts were recorded for this clonotype. The rearrangement joins TRBV27 to TRBJ2-2, with D tentatively TRBD1 (5 bases). V lost 5 bases and J 1 base, leaving 8 bases between the germline ends. Germline loops: CDR1 MNHEY, CDR2 SMNVEV (reference sequence). This CDR3 contains 14 residues. The CDR3 region is CASSEDRNTGELFF. DNA for the CDR3: TGTGCCAGCAGTGAAGACAGGAACACCGGGGAGCTGTTTTTT.

This clonotype was counted many times. The V gene is TRBV27, the J gene TRBJ2-1; no firm D call. V dropped 1 base and J dropped 0 bases, with 1 base sitting between them. The V gene's germline CDR1 is MNHEY and CDR2 SMNVEV (reference sequence). The CDR3 is 13 residues long. CDR3 nucleotides: TGTGCCAGCAGTTTATTCTCCTACAATGAGCAGTTCTTC. It codes for CASSLFSYNEQFF.

The genes are TRBV5-5 and TRBJ2-1; TRBD1 matches 7 bases. The trim removed 4 bases at V and 3 bases at J, leaving 1 base unmatched. Germline assignment: CDR1 SGHKS and CDR2 YYEKEE (reference sequence). The CDR3 is made up of 13 amino acids. The CDR3 bases are TGTGCCAGCAGCAGACAGGGCTACAATGAGCAGTTCTTC. Translated: CASSRQGYNEQFF.

This clonotype was detected ten times or more. The chain has TRBV7-2 and TRBJ1-4; no definite D call. Trimming took 0 bases from V and 8 from J, leaving 7 bases between them. The CDR3 runs to 13 residues. Germline CDR1 is SGHTA and CDR2 is FQGNSA. The CDR3 region has the DNA TGTGCCAGCAGCTTAGCGCAGCAGGAAAAACTGTTTTTT. Its translation: CASSLAQQEKLFF.